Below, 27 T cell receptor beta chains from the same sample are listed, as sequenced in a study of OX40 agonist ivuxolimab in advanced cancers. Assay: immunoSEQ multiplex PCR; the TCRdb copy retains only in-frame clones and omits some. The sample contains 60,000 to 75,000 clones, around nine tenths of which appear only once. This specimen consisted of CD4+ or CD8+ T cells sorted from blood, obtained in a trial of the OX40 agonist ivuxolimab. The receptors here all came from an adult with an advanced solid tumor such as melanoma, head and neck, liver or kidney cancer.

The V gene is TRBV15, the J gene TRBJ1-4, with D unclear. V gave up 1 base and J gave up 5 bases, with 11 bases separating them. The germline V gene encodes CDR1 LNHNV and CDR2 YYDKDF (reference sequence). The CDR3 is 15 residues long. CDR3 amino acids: CATSRAGSRNEKLFF. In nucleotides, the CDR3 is TGTGCCACCAGCAGAGCCGGGTCTCGGAATGAAAAACTGTTTTTT.

Here the CDR3 DNA reads TGTGCCAGCTCAGACCAATTTAACACTGAAGCTTTCTTT. It codes for CASSDQFNTEAFF. The gene calls are TRBV18 and TRBJ1-1, with D hard to call. The CDR3 extends over 13 amino acids. Germline loops: CDR1 KGHSH, CDR2 LQKENI. Trimming left V 5 bases short and J 2 bases short, with 9 bases between.

CDR3 in DNA: TGTGCCAGCAGCCCTCCCGGTCAGCGGGAGGCAGAGACCCAGTACTTC. It is translated as CASSPPGQREAETQYF. V is TRBV13 and J is TRBJ2-5, with 9 bases lining up with TRBD2. The CDR3 covers 16 residues. Germline CDR1 reads PRHDT; CDR2 reads FYEKMQ (reference sequence). J lost 4 bases, V lost 5 bases, and 11 bases had no gene match.

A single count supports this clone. The CDR3 DNA follows: TGTGCCAGCAGCCAAGGACAGCGGGGTGATTCACCCCTCCACTTT. Protein: CASSQGQRGDSPLHF. V and J are TRBV4-2 and TRBJ1-6; tentatively, D is TRBD1 (5 bases). The germline CDR1 and CDR2 sequences are LGHNA and YNFKEQ. The V and J ends lost 1 base and 8 bases respectively, with 12 bases between them. The CDR3 loop spans 15 amino acids.

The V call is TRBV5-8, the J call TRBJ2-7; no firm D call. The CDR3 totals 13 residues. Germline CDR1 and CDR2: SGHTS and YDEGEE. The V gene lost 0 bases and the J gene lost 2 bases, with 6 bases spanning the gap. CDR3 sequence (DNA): TGTGCCAGCAGCTTGGGGGAACCCTACGAGCAGTACTTC. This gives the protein CASSLGEPYEQYF.

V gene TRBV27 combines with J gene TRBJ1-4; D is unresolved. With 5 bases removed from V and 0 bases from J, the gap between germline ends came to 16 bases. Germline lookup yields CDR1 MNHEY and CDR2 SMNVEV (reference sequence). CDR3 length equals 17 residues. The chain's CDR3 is CASSPDIFSATNEKLFF. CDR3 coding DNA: TGTGCCAGCAGTCCTGACATTTTTTCAGCAACTAATGAAAAACTGTTTTTT.

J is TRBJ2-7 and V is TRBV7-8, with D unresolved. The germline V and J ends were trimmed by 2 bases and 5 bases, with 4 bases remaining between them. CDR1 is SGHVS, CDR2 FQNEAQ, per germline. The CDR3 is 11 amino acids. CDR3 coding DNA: TGTGCCAGCAGCTTATCCCACGAGCAGTACTTC. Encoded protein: CASSLSHEQYF.

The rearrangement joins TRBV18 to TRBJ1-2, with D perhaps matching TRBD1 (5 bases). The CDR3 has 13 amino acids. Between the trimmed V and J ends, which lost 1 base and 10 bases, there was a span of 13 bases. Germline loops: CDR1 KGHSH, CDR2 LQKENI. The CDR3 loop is CASSPQTDTAYTF. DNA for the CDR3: TGTGCCAGCTCACCACAGACGGACACGGCCTACACCTTC.

The CDR3 DNA sequence: TGCGCCAGCAGCTTGGGACAGGGGGCGATAGATACGCAGTATTTT. Its protein is CASSLGQGAIDTQYF. This chain joins TRBV5-1 and TRBJ2-3; the match to TRBD1 covers 10 bases. Germline V gene data show CDR1 as SGHRS and CDR2 as YFSETQ. The CDR3 spans 15 residues. Trimming took 0 bases from V and 5 from J; bases not matched to a gene: 3. Complete variable domain (other parts from reference TRBV5-1 and TRBJ2-3): KAGVTQTPRYLIKTRGQQVTLSCSPISGHRSVSWYQQTPGQGLQFLFEYFSETQRNKGNFPGRFSGRQFSNSRSEMNVSTLELGDSALYLCASSLGQGAIDTQYFGPGTRLTVL.

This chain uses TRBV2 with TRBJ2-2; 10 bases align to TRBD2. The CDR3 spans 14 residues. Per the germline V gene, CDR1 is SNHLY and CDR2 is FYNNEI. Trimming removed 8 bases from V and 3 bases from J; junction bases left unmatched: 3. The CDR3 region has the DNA TGTGCCAGCCCCGGGACTAGCGACACCGGGGAGCTGTTTTTT. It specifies CASPGTSDTGELFF.

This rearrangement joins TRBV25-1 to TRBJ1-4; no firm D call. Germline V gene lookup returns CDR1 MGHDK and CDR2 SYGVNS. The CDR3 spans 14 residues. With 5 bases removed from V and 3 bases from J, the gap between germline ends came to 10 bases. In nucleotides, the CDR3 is TGTGCCAGCAGTCGGCACGGTTCTAATGAAAAACTGTTTTTT. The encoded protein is CASSRHGSNEKLFF.

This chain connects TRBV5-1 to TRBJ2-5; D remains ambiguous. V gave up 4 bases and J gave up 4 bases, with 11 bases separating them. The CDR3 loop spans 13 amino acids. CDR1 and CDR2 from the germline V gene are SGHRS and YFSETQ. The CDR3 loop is CASSSTRRETQYF. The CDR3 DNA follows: TGCGCCAGCAGCAGCACACGGCGAGAGACCCAGTACTTC.

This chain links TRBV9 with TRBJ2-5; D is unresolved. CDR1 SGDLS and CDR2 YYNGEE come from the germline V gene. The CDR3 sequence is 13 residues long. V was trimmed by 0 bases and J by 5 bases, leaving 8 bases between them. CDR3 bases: TGTGCCAGCAGCGTAGGGAATAGGGAGACCCAGTACTTC. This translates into CASSVGNRETQYF.

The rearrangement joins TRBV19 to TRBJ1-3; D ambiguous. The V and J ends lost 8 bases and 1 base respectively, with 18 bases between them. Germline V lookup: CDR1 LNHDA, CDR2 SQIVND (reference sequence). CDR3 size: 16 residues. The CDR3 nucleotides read TGTGCCAGTGCCTCCCGTTCGGGTCTATCTGGAAACACCATATATTTT. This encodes CASASRSGLSGNTIYF.

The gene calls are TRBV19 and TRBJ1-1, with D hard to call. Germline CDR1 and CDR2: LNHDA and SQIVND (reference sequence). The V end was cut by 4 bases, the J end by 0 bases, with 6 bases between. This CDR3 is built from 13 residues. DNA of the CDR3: TGTGCCAGTAGTACCGTGATGAACACTGAAGCTTTCTTT. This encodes CASSTVMNTEAFF.

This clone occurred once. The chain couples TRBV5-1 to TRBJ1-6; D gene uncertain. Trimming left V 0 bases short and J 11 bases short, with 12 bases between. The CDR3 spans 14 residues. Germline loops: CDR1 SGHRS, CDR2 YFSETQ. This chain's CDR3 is CASSLATPDAPLHF. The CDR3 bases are TGCGCCAGCAGCTTGGCCACCCCCGACGCACCCCTCCACTTT.

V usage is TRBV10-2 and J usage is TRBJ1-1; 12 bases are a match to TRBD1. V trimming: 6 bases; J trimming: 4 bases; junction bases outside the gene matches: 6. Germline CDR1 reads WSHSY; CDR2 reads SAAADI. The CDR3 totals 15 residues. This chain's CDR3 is CASRGTGGDGTEAFF. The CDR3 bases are TGCGCCAGCAGGGGGACAGGGGGCGACGGCACTGAAGCTTTCTTT.

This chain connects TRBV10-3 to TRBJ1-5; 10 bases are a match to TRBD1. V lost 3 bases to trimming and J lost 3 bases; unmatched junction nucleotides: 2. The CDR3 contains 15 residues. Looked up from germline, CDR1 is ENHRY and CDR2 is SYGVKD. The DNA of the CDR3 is TGTGCCATCAGTGAAGGGACAGGGGTCAATCAGCCCCAGCATTTT. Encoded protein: CAISEGTGVNQPQHF.

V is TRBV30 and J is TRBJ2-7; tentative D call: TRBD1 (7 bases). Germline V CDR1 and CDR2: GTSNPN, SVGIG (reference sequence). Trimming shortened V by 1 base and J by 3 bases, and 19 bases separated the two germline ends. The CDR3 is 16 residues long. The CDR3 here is CAWSDATRGVSYEQYF. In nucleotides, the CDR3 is TGTGCCTGGAGTGACGCAACCAGGGGGGTAAGCTACGAGCAGTACTTC.

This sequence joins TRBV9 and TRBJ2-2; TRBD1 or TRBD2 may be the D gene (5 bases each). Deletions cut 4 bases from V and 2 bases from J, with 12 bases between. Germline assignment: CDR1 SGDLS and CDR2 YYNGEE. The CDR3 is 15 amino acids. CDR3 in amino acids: CASSPVGPNTGELFF. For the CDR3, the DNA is TGTGCCAGCAGCCCCGTGGGACCAAACACCGGGGAGCTGTTTTTT. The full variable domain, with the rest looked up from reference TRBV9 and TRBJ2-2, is DSGVTQTPKHLITATGQRVTLRCSPRSGDLSVYWYQQSLDQGLQFLIQYYNGEERAKGNILERFSAQQFPDLHSELNLSSLELGDSALYFCASSPVGPNTGELFFGEGSRLTVL.

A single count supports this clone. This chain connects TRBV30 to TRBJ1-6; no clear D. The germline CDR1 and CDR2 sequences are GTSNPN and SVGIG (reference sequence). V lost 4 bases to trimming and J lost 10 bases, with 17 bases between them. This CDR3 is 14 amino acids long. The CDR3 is CAWTPARGGSPLHF. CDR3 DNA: TGTGCCTGGACCCCGGCGAGAGGCGGGTCACCCCTCCACTTT. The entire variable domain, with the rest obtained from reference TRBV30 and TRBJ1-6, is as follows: SQTIHQWPATLVQPVGSPLSLECTVEGTSNPNLYWYRQAAGRGLQLLFYSVGIGQISSEVPQNLSASRPQDRQFILSSKKLLLSDSGFYLCAWTPARGGSPLHFGNGTRLTVT.

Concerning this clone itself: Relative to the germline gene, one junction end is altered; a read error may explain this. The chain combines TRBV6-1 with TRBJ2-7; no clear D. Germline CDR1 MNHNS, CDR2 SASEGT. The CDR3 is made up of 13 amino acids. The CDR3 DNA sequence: TGTGCCAGCTGTGAGTCTAGCTCCTACGAGCAGTACTTC. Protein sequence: CASCESSSYEQYF.

The CDR3 sequence: CASKTENNQPQHF. Written as DNA, the CDR3 is TGTGCCAGCAAAACAGAAAACAATCAGCCCCAGCATTTT. J is TRBJ1-5 and V is TRBV2; D gene ambiguous. The CDR3 runs 13 residues. Germline CDR1 reads SNHLY; CDR2 reads FYNNEI. Trimming shortened V by 7 bases and J by 3 bases, and 10 bases separated the two germline ends.

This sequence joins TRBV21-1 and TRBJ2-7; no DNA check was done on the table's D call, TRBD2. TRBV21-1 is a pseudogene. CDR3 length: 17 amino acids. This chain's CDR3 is CASSKGPRTSGASGQYF. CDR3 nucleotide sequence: TGTGCCAGCAGCAAAGGCCCCCGGACTAGCGGGGCCAGCGGGCAGTACTTC.

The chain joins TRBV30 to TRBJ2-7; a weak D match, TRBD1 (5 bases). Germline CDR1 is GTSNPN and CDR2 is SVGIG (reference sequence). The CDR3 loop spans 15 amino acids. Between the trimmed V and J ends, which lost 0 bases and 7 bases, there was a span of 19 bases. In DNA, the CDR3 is TGTGCCTGGAGTGTAAAGGTGCAGGGCCGGCGGGAGCAGTACTTC. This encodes CAWSVKVQGRREQYF.

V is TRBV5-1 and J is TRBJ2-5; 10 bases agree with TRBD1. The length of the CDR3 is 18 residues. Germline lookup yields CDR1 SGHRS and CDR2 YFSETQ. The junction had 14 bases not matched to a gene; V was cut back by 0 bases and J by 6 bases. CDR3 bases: TGCGCCAGCAGCTTGGGCCCCGGGACAGGGGTATCGGGACAGACCCAGTACTTC. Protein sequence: CASSLGPGTGVSGQTQYF.

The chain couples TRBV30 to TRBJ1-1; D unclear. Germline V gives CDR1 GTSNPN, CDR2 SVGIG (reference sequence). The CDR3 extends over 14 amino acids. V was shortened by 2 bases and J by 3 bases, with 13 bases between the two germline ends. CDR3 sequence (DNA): TGTGCCTGGAGTCTCGGTCAAAGGGACACTGAAGCTTTCTTT. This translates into CAWSLGQRDTEAFF.